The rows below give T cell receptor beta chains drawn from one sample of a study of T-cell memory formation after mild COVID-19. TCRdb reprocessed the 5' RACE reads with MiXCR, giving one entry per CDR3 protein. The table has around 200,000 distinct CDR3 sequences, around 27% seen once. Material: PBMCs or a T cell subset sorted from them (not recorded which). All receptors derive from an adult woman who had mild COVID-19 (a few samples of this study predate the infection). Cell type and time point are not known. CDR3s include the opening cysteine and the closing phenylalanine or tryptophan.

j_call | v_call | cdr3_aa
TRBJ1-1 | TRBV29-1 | CSVEAVTRNTEAFF
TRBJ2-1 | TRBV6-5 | CASSSFVGLGFDNEQFF
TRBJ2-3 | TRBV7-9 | CASSLETGGLADTQYF
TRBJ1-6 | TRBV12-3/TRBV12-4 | CASSPNQGAGSPLHF
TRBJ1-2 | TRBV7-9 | CASSGGTISDGYTF
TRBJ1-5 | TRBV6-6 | CASSFQGELRYQPQHF
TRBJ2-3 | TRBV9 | CASSVSGRPTDTQYF
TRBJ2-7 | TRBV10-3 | CAISDSSGPAYEQYF
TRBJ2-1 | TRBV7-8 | CASSLESIPYNEQFF
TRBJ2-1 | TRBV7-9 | CASGLVAGDNEQFF
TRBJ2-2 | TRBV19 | CASSISQGAGGELFF
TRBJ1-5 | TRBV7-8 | CASSLQGGTNQPQHF
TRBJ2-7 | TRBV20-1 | CSARGLSAREQYF
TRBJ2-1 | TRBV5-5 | CASSLFSYNEQFF
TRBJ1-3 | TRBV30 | CAWSVGGSGNTIYF
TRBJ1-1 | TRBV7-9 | CASSLVGGHGTEAFF
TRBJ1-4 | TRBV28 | CASSPPGKLFF
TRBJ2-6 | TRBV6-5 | CASSGTGAGANVLTF
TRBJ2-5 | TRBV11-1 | CASSRAVAGMHQETQYF
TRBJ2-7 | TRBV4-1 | CASSQAWTSGSHEQYF
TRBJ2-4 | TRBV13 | CASSLGNLAKNIQYF
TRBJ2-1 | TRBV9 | CASSPRVAGANNEQFF
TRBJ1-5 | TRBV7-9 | CASSLAGEGQPQHF
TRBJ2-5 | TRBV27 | CASRHLSLRQGAETQYF
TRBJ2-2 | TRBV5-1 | CASSSRVGQGFTGELFF
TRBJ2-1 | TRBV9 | CASSVEAGGPDEQFF
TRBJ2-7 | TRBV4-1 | CASSLLATYEQYF
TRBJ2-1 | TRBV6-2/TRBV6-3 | CASSYPHEQFF
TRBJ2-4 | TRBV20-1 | CSARDETGIPVKNIQYF
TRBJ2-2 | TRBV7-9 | CASSLTGVTGELFF
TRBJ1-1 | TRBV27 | CASSLALGQGEDTEAFF
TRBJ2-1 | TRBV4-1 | CASSHNAGTGSYNEQFF
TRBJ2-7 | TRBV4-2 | CASSLAEVAEAYEQYF
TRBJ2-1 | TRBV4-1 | CASRELAGENNEQFF
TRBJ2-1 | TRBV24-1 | CARTDRGTYNEQFF
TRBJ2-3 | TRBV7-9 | CASSGGVTTQYF
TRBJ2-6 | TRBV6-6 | CASSRQGESGANVLTF
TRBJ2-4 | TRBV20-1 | CSGGGAVSKNIQYF
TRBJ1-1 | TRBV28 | CASSKGTGGKAWNTEAFF
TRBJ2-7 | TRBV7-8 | CASSRRGEGLRNEQYF
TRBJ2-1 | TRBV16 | CASSHLTGDNEQFF
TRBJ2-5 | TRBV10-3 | CAVGTGQETQYF
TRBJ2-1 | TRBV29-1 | CSVDLLGDSYNEQFF
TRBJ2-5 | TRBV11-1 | CASSLFGASGGTQYF
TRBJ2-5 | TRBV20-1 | CSARGPGETQYF